This T cell receptor beta chain appears in the sequencing data of a study of cytomegalovirus exposure and HLA in healthy donors. Study-level points and caveats: CMV antigen specificity of three CMV-associated chains was confirmed in vitro. Most TCR sequences were rare, but some public TCRs occurred in many donors. Sequencing artifact likely explains a cluster of highly shared sequence variants. Later work found that TCR association rates differed between HLA loci; DRB1 had the most and HLA-C the fewest.

Note on this clone: Its antigen is currently unknown.

The PCR ran on 60 Vbeta and 13 Jbeta primers. The data were produced by immunoSEQ multiplex PCR, yet TCRdb's version contains in-frame clones alone and is incomplete. In the table there are hundreds of thousands of clones, about 90% of which are singletons. The V and J ends lost 1 base and 4 bases respectively, with 13 bases between them. The CDR3 extends over 15 amino acids. CDR1 SGHVS and CDR2 FNYEAQ come from the germline V gene. This sequence was found in a woman between 18 and 29 years old in good health and CMV-seronegative. Sequences were obtained from PBMCs. The rearrangement uses TRBV7-6 and TRBJ1-1, with TRBD1 as a possible D gene (6 bases). DNA for the CDR3: TGTGCCAGCAGCTTAGGTCGGGGGGCGGGCACTGAAGCTTTCTTT. It yields the protein CASSLGRGAGTEAFF. The entire variable domain, with the rest obtained from reference TRBV7-6 and TRBJ1-1, is as follows: GAGVSQSPRYKVTKRGQDVALRCDPISGHVSLYWYRQALGQGPEFLTYFNYEAQQDKSGLPNDRFSAERPEGSISTLTIQRTEQRDSAMYRCASSLGRGAGTEAFFGQGTRLTVV.